Below are 7 T cell receptor beta chains sequenced from a single sample in a study of CD8 T cells in ankylosing spondylitis. TCRdb re-called the 5' RACE reads through MiXCR, storing one row per CDR3 protein. Of about 150,000 distinct CDR3 sequences listed, roughly 44% are singletons. Sequenced: synovial fluid, either unsorted or a sorted T cell fraction (not recorded which). All receptors derive from a male donor with ankylosing spondylitis.

The chain combines TRBV20-1 with TRBJ1-5; D possibly corresponds to TRBD1 (5 bases). Germline CDR1 is DFQATT and CDR2 is SNEGSKA (reference sequence). V was clipped by 5 bases and J by 4 bases, with 15 bases between them. The CDR3 runs 14 residues. CDR3 region: CSAPLVGPNQPQHF. CDR3 coding DNA: TGCAGTGCTCCTCTAGTGGGACCTAATCAGCCCCAGCATTTT.

A single count supports this clonotype. This chain links TRBV12-3 or TRBV12-4 with TRBJ1-2; 8 bases map to TRBD1. V lost 4 bases, J lost 6 bases, and 7 bases stayed unmatched. CDR3 size: 14 residues. The DNA for the CDR3 is TGTGCCAGCAGTTCCGGACAGGGCCTTAATGGCTACACCTTC. It encodes CASSSGQGLNGYTF.

V is TRBV7-3 and J is TRBJ2-2; 7 bases align to TRBD2. CDR3 length: 17 amino acids. With 5 bases clipped from V and 4 bases from J, the junction kept 13 bases outside the gene matches. The germline V gene encodes CDR1 SGHTA and CDR2 FQGTGA. CDR3 coding DNA: TGTGCCAGCAGCCCAAACAACGCCGGGACTATCACCGGGGAGCTGTTTTTT. Amino acids: CASSPNNAGTITGELFF.

The sample holds a few counts of this clonotype. V and J are TRBV11-2 and TRBJ2-7; weak D call: TRBD1 (5 bases). CDR1 and CDR2 from the germline V gene are SGHAT and FQNNGV. Trimming took off 1 base at V and 0 bases at J, with 10 bases between the two ends. The length of the CDR3 is 15 residues. CDR3 in amino acids: CASSLAADSSYEQYF. CDR3 nucleotides: TGTGCCAGCAGCTTAGCGGCAGACAGCTCCTACGAGCAGTACTTC.

V usage is TRBV4-1 and J usage is TRBJ2-7; D ambiguous. The germline V and J ends were trimmed by 0 bases and 3 bases, with 12 bases remaining between them. The CDR3 extends over 15 amino acids. Germline V gene data show CDR1 as MGHRA and CDR2 as YSYEKL. The CDR3 nucleotides are TGCGCCAGCAGCCAAGATGCCTCTGTCTACTACGAGCAGTACTTC. It codes for CASSQDASVYYEQYF.

This clonotype has just a few counts. V is TRBV6-4 and J is TRBJ2-2, with unresolved D. The CDR3 is 13 residues long. Trimming removed 0 bases at V and 6 bases at J, with 5 bases between. Per germline, CDR1 MRHNA and CDR2 SNTAGT. CDR3 in amino acids: CASSDSDAGELFF. CDR3 sequence (DNA): TGTGCCAGCAGTGACTCGGATGCCGGGGAGCTGTTTTTT.

V and J are TRBV27 and TRBJ2-1; maybe TRBD1 (5 bases). Trimming stripped 2 bases from V and 2 bases from J, with 19 bases between. The CDR3 sequence is 18 residues long. Germline values: CDR1 MNHEY, CDR2 SMNVEV (reference sequence). The CDR3 coding sequence is TGTGCCAGCAGTTTAACCCCCCCAGGGTCAGGCCCCTACAATGAGCAGTTCTTC. This gives the protein CASSLTPPGSGPYNEQFF.